The 2 T cell receptor beta chains in this list originate from one sample, sequenced in a study of blood T cell repertoires in COVID-19. TCRdb's table, derived via immunoSEQ multiplex PCR, lists solely in-frame clones and lacks some. The sample yields about 250,000 clones, about 91% seen once. The sequenced sample consisted of peripheral blood. The origin of the receptors is a woman in her thirties with COVID-19, enrolled during active disease.

This clone appeared a few times. The chain combines TRBV6-1 with TRBJ2-7, with 9 nucleotides matching TRBD1. This CDR3 contains 15 residues. Germline lookup yields CDR1 MNHNS and CDR2 SASEGT. Trimming took 2 bases from V and 7 from J; bases not matched to a gene: 9. The CDR3 here is CASSERWDRAGEQYV. The CDR3, as DNA: TGTGCCAGCAGTGAACGTTGGGACAGGGCAGGGGAGCAGTACGTC.

This chain uses TRBV23-1 with TRBJ2-7; 7 positions agree with TRBD2. TRBV23-1 is marked as an open reading frame, function uncertain. V trimming: 2 bases; J trimming: 4 bases; junction bases outside the gene matches: 14. This CDR3 is 17 amino acids long. In nucleotides, the CDR3 is TGCGCCAGCAGTCAAAATCGAGCGGGGCGCAGGGCTTACGAGCAGTACGTC. This codes for CASSQNRAGRRAYEQYV.